One and the same sample provided the 30 T cell receptor beta chains below, sequenced in a study of T cells in Graves' hyperthyroidism and ophthalmopathy. It was RNA transcripts that yielded the amplified TCR beta CDR3 regions. First-round RT-PCR of the TCR CDR3 relied on the HTBI primer set. TCRdb reprocessed the multiplex PCR reads with MiXCR, giving one entry per CDR3 protein. The profile shows approximately 640,000 distinct CDR3 sequences, roughly a sixth of them singletons. Sequencing was carried out using blood. The receptors were sampled from a man between 45 and 60 years old with Graves' hyperthyroidism.

The sample holds a few counts of this clonotype. This chain joins TRBV29-1 and TRBJ1-2, with D possibly being TRBD1 (5 bases). Per germline, CDR1 SQVTM and CDR2 ANQGSEA. The V end lost 6 bases, the J end lost 7 bases, and 15 bases lay between the germline ends. The CDR3 has 12 amino acids. The CDR3 DNA is TGCAGCGTCCAGCGGGGCCGGGCTGGCTACACCTTC. Translating gives CSVQRGRAGYTF.

Ten or more counts support this clonotype. This chain links TRBV11-2 with TRBJ1-6; 7 bases agree with TRBD1. The trim removed 3 bases at V and 5 bases at J, leaving 4 bases unmatched. Looked up from germline, CDR1 is SGHAT and CDR2 is FQNNGV. The CDR3 is made up of 15 amino acids. The CDR3: CASSFTGADNSPLHF. DNA for the CDR3: TGTGCCAGCAGCTTCACAGGGGCTGATAATTCACCCCTCCACTTT.

The chain uses TRBV29-1 and TRBJ2-1; 11 bases align to TRBD2. V dropped 8 bases and J dropped 13; count of bases not matched to a gene: 7. CDR1 is SQVTM and CDR2 is ANQGSEA in the germline V gene. The CDR3 is 11 amino acids. DNA for the CDR3: TGCAGCTTGTACACTAGCGGGAGACAGTTCTTC. Protein sequence: CSLYTSGRQFF.

This clonotype was observed a few times. V and J are TRBV3-1 and TRBJ2-7; tentatively, D is TRBD1 (5 bases). V lost 1 base and J lost 5, with 12 bases in between. Germline CDR1 LGHDT, CDR2 YNNKEL (reference sequence). This CDR3 region has 14 residues. The CDR3 DNA is TGTGCCAGCAGCCAAGCAAGGGGCGTCAACGAGCAGTACTTC. It yields the protein CASSQARGVNEQYF.

In the case of this clonotype: One base away lies a much larger clone, so this may be a sequencing read error. The chain is built from TRBV28 and TRBJ1-2, with 9 positions matching TRBD1. The V segment lost 5 bases and the J segment 7 bases; nucleotides outside the gene matches: 8. CDR3 length equals 14 residues. Germline-derived CDR1 and CDR2 are MDHEN and SYDVKM. CDR3 residues: CASSQTGTGTGYTF. The CDR3 coding sequence is TGTGCCAGCAGTCAAACCGGGACAGGGACTGGCTACACCTTC.

V is TRBV4-2 and J is TRBJ2-2, with 9 nucleotides matching TRBD2. The CDR3 runs to 16 residues. With V trimmed by 0 bases and J by 5 bases, 4 bases remained unmatched. Germline CDR1 is LGHNA and CDR2 is YNFKEQ. The CDR3 coding sequence is TGTGCCAGCAGCCAAGATCAGGCGGGAGGGACCGGGGAGCTGTTTTTT. It encodes CASSQDQAGGTGELFF.

The gene calls are TRBV10-2 and TRBJ1-2, with D unclear. The germline V gene has CDR1 WSHSY and CDR2 SAAADI. CDR3 length equals 15 residues. V shed 0 bases and J shed 4 bases, with 12 bases lying between them. Written as DNA, the CDR3 is TGCGCCAGCAGTGAGTCGTCGGTCAGGCGCTATGGCTACACCTTC. Translating it yields CASSESSVRRYGYTF.

V usage is TRBV19 and J usage is TRBJ1-6; D is unresolved. Germline V CDR1 and CDR2: LNHDA, SQIVND (reference sequence). Trimming left V 4 bases short and J 5 bases short, with 12 bases between. The CDR3 has 15 amino acids. CDR3 residues: CASSKVAGNNSPLHF. The CDR3 nucleotides read TGTGCCAGTAGTAAGGTCGCCGGAAATAATTCACCCCTCCACTTT.

Many counts were recorded for this clonotype. V is TRBV27 and J is TRBJ2-7; D gene uncertain. Trimming took 6 bases from V and 0 from J, leaving 9 bases between them. CDR3 length: 13 amino acids. Germline CDR1 and CDR2: MNHEY and SMNVEV (reference sequence). The CDR3 loop is CASSLSVSYEQYF. CDR3 DNA: TGTGCCAGCAGCTTAAGTGTCTCCTACGAGCAGTACTTC.

Only a few counts were recorded for this clonotype. The chain joins TRBV10-3 to TRBJ2-7; TRBD1 matches 7 bases. V lost 6 bases and J lost 1; bases outside the gene matches: 6. The CDR3 is 14 residues long. Per the germline V gene, CDR1 is ENHRY and CDR2 is SYGVKD. The CDR3 sequence: CAISRDSQSYEQYF. CDR3 sequence (DNA): TGTGCCATCAGCCGGGACAGTCAGTCCTACGAGCAGTACTTC.

This clonotype has a count of ten or more. The chain carries TRBV12-3 or TRBV12-4 and TRBJ2-7; possibly TRBD2 for D (6 bases). The CDR3 has 15 amino acids. Trimming pared 1 base from V and 2 bases from J, leaving 12 bases between. CDR3 nucleotide sequence: TGTGCCAGCAGTTTAGGGGCGGGGAGGCCCTACGAGCAGTACTTC. Amino acid sequence: CASSLGAGRPYEQYF.

There are many counts of this clonotype. The chain has TRBV28 and TRBJ2-7; D gene uncertain. Germline CDR1 MDHEN, CDR2 SYDVKM. Trimming took off 7 bases at V and 5 bases at J, with 9 bases between the two ends. The CDR3 runs to 11 residues. The CDR3 is CASTFSNEQYF. CDR3 DNA sequence: TGTGCCAGCACCTTTTCCAACGAGCAGTACTTC. Variable domain in full (rest from reference TRBV28 and TRBJ2-7): DVKVTQSSRYLVKRTGEKVFLECVQDMDHENMFWYRQDPGLGLRLIYFSYDVKMKEKGDIPEGYSVSREKKERFSLILESASTNQTSMYLCASTFSNEQYFGPGTRLTVT.

This clonotype came up many times. A read error may explain this, as a much larger clone is one base away. V gene TRBV9 combines with J gene TRBJ1-1; D is perhaps TRBD1 (5 bases). Germline V gene lookup returns CDR1 SGDLS and CDR2 YYNGEE. Trimming shortened V by 0 bases and J by 6 bases, and 6 bases separated the two germline ends. This CDR3 is 12 amino acids long. The CDR3 bases are TGTGCCAGCAGCGTAGCGGGGGCTGAAGCTTTCTTT. As protein: CASSVAGAEAFF.

Worth noting for this clonotype: One end of the junction varies from germline; a read error may be responsible. The chain employs TRBV5-1 and TRBJ2-7; weak D call: TRBD1 (6 bases). The CDR3 has 12 amino acids. Germline-derived CDR1 and CDR2 are SGHRS and YFSETQ. This chain's CDR3 is CASSLRGGELYF. The CDR3, as DNA: TGCGCCAGCAGCCTCCGTGGGGGCGAGCTGTACTTC.

At least ten counts were recorded for this clonotype. The V and J genes are TRBV2 and TRBJ1-4, with 7 bases that match TRBD1. Trimming took 6 bases from V and 5 from J; bases not matched to a gene: 9. This CDR3 has 15 residues. Germline V gene data show CDR1 as SNHLY and CDR2 as FYNNEI. The CDR3 loop reads CASRPPGQRNEKLFF. The CDR3 DNA reads TGTGCCAGCAGACCACCGGGACAGAGGAATGAAAAACTGTTTTTT.

This clonotype was detected many times. This chain joins TRBV25-1 and TRBJ2-3; 14 bases are a match to TRBD2. Germline trimming cut 3 bases from V and 5 bases from J; bases unmatched to any gene: 4. The length of the CDR3 is 16 residues. From germline, CDR1 is MGHDK and CDR2 SYGVNS. The CDR3 here is CASSEGTSGSGDTQYF. In DNA form, the CDR3 reads TGTGCCAGCAGTGAGGGGACTAGCGGGAGTGGAGATACGCAGTATTTT.

The rearrangement uses TRBV19 and TRBJ2-1; D gene unclear. Trimming removed 5 bases from V and 5 bases from J, with 13 bases in between. CDR3 length: 14 residues. Looked up from germline, CDR1 is LNHDA and CDR2 is SQIVND (reference sequence). The CDR3 reads CASSFTDDHNEQFF. The CDR3 bases are TGTGCCAGTAGTTTCACAGACGACCACAATGAGCAGTTCTTC.

This clonotype was counted ten times or more. The chain joins TRBV2 to TRBJ1-1; 7 bases are a match to TRBD1. V lost 7 bases, J lost 5 bases, and 13 bases stayed unmatched. Per germline, CDR1 SNHLY and CDR2 FYNNEI. This CDR3 is 15 amino acids long. The CDR3 is CASNMEGAPQTEAFF. In nucleotides, the CDR3 is TGTGCCAGCAATATGGAGGGGGCCCCGCAGACTGAAGCTTTCTTT.

V usage is TRBV12-3 or TRBV12-4 and J usage is TRBJ1-1; possible D gene TRBD1, 6 bases. Trimming pared 0 bases from V and 2 bases from J, leaving 10 bases between. The CDR3 totals 15 residues. CDR3 in amino acids: CASSLAGQINTEAFF. CDR3 nucleotide sequence: TGTGCCAGCAGTTTAGCCGGACAGATAAACACTGAAGCTTTCTTT.

This clonotype has more than one count but fewer than ten. V gene TRBV6-2 or TRBV6-3 combines with J gene TRBJ2-2; TRBD1 is a possible D gene (5 bases). The germline gives CDR1 MNHEY, CDR2 SVGEGT. This CDR3 has 17 residues. V was trimmed by 6 bases and J by 0 bases, leaving 17 bases between them. This CDR3 reads CASSDIGVATNTGELFF. The CDR3 coding sequence is TGTGCCAGCAGCGACATAGGGGTGGCCACGAACACCGGGGAGCTGTTTTTT.

In this sample, this clonotype turned up many times. The rearrangement joins TRBV12-3 or TRBV12-4 to TRBJ2-1; 13 nucleotides agree with TRBD2. V dropped 2 bases and J dropped 6; count of bases not matched to a gene: 13. The CDR3 spans 19 residues. CDR3 DNA sequence: TGTGCCAGCAGTTTAACTCTTGGGTTTACTAGCGGGAGGGCCAATGAGCAGTTCTTC. Translation: CASSLTLGFTSGRANEQFF.

Ten or more counts support this clonotype. The rearrangement uses TRBV19 and TRBJ2-3; 8 nucleotides align to TRBD2. With V trimmed by 4 bases and J by 2 bases, 8 bases remained unmatched. The CDR3 loop spans 16 amino acids. CDR1 is LNHDA, CDR2 SQIVND, per germline (reference sequence). CDR3 coding DNA: TGTGCCAGTAGTAATAAGCGGGAGTTGGTCACAGATACGCAGTATTTT. It specifies CASSNKRELVTDTQYF.

The chain employs TRBV15 and TRBJ1-6, with 8 bases lining up with TRBD1. The V gene end was trimmed by 11 bases and the J gene end by 9 bases; junction bases not matched to a gene: 15. From germline, CDR1 is LNHNV and CDR2 YYDKDF (reference sequence). This CDR3 spans 15 amino acids. CDR3 residues: CAAATGGIRSSPLHF. The CDR3 bases are TGTGCCGCCGCCACAGGGGGTATACGAAGTTCACCCCTCCACTTT.

Comment on this clonotype: A read error may explain this, as a much larger clone is one base away. The J gene is TRBJ1-6, the V gene TRBV2; 8 bases map to TRBD1. This CDR3 comprises 15 residues. Trimming cost V 4 bases and J 11 bases; bases outside gene matches: 10. Per the germline V gene, CDR1 is SNHLY and CDR2 is FYNNEI. CDR3 sequence reads: CASSVGQGESPPLHF. CDR3 DNA sequence: TGTGCCAGCAGTGTTGGACAGGGCGAGTCGCCACCCCTCCACTTT. Looking up the rest from reference TRBV2 and TRBJ1-6 gives the full variable domain: EPEVTQTPSHQVTQMGQEVILRCVPISNHLYFYWYRQILGQKVEFLVSFYNNEISEKSEIFDDQFSVERPDGSNFTLKIRSTKLEDSAMYFCASSVGQGESPPLHFGNGTRLTVT.

The gene calls are TRBV19 and TRBJ1-5; no clear D gene. Germline CDR1 LNHDA, CDR2 SQIVND (reference sequence). The CDR3 spans 14 residues. Deletions cut 3 bases from V and 4 bases from J, with 10 bases between. The CDR3 is CASSMGEYNQPQHF. CDR3 coding DNA: TGTGCCAGTAGTATGGGAGAATATAATCAGCCCCAGCATTTT.

This chain links TRBV7-9 with TRBJ2-1, with D perhaps matching TRBD2 (6 bases). This CDR3 is built from 15 residues. V gave up 2 bases and J gave up 6 bases, with 14 bases separating them. Germline CDR1 SEHNR, CDR2 FQNEAQ (reference sequence). This CDR3 is CASSLWDFQSNEQFF. Written as DNA, the CDR3 is TGTGCCAGCAGCTTATGGGACTTTCAGTCCAATGAGCAGTTCTTC.

This clonotype was observed many times. In DNA form, the CDR3 reads TGTGCCAGCAGCCTTAGTGGGTGGGGGGAGCAGTTCTTC. Amino acid sequence: CASSLSGWGEQFF. The chain recombines TRBV7-8 with TRBJ2-1, with D perhaps matching TRBD1 or TRBD2 (5 bases each). Germline CDR1 is SGHVS and CDR2 is FQNEAQ. The CDR3 has 13 residues. Trimming stripped 5 bases from V and 10 bases from J, with 15 bases between.

The chain joins TRBV5-1 to TRBJ2-1; D is unresolved. There are 15 residues in the CDR3. V was clipped by 4 bases and J by 4 bases, with 15 bases between them. CDR1 is SGHRS, CDR2 YFSETQ, per germline. The CDR3 bases are TGCGCCAGCAGCCCGGCTGTTTCGGCGTACAATGAGCAGTTCTTC. It encodes CASSPAVSAYNEQFF.

The rearrangement links TRBV7-3 to TRBJ2-5; either TRBD1 or TRBD2 may supply D (6 bases each). The V gene lost 2 bases and the J gene lost 4 bases, with 17 bases spanning the gap. The CDR3 is made up of 16 amino acids. Germline CDR1 is SGHTA and CDR2 is FQGTGA. CDR3: CASSLGRGAPRETQYF. The CDR3 coding sequence is TGTGCCAGCAGCTTAGGAAGGGGGGCGCCCCGAGAGACCCAGTACTTC.

Turning to this clonotype: A single base separates this from a much larger clone, so it may be a read error. The CDR3 ends on some other residue instead of the conserved phenylalanine or tryptophan, so this is likely a read error. CDR3 DNA sequence: TGTGCCAGCAGCCAGTTGAACACCGGGGAGCTGTTTCTT. Translated, it gives CASSQLNTGELFL. The rearrangement links TRBV7-2 to TRBJ2-2; D is ambiguous. This CDR3 contains 13 residues. The V end lost 5 bases, the J end lost 1 base, and 5 bases lay between the germline ends. Per germline, CDR1 SGHTA and CDR2 FQGNSA.